The 3 T cell receptor beta chains below were found in one sample sequenced in a study of shared clonotypes between healthy human individuals. Produced via immunoSEQ multiplex PCR; TCRdb's table is partial and in-frame only. The repertoire holds hundreds of thousands of clones, with just over 90% as singletons. The naive CD8 fraction comprised CD45RO-negative cells positively selected for CCR7 and excluded terminally differentiated effector memory CD45RA+ cells. The sample was naive CD8+ T cells sorted from blood. Every receptor here comes from a man younger than 40 in good health.

J is TRBJ1-4 and V is TRBV27, with D unresolved. The CDR3 consists of 15 residues. V lost 4 bases and J 8 bases, leaving 17 bases between the germline ends. Germline V lookup: CDR1 MNHEY, CDR2 SMNVEV (reference sequence). The CDR3: CASSSSRRGLEKLFF. The CDR3 DNA is TGTGCCAGCAGTTCCTCCCGACGAGGGTTGGAAAAACTGTTTTTT.

The chain couples TRBV4-1 to TRBJ2-5, with a tentative D call TRBD2 (5 bases). From germline, CDR1 is MGHRA and CDR2 YSYEKL. CDR3 length: 15 residues. V lost 1 base and J 5 bases, leaving 14 bases between the germline ends. CDR3 residues: CASSQVSPSTETQYF. CDR3 bases: TGCGCCAGCAGCCAAGTCAGTCCTAGCACGGAGACCCAGTACTTC.

J is TRBJ2-5 and V is TRBV7-9, with D possibly matching TRBD1 (6 bases). V was pared by 2 bases and J by 4 bases, with 23 bases between. The CDR3 runs to 18 residues. Germline V gene data show CDR1 as SEHNR and CDR2 as FQNEAQ (reference sequence). CDR3 region: CASSLFPDLQGFLETQYF. As DNA, the CDR3 is TGTGCCAGCAGCTTATTCCCTGATTTACAGGGCTTCTTAGAGACCCAGTACTTC.